This T cell receptor (beta chain) was retrieved from a study of T cell responses to AZD1222 COVID-19 vaccine. Assay: immunoSEQ multiplex PCR; the TCRdb copy retains only in-frame clones and omits some. The sample contains about 100,000 clones, roughly 85% of which appear only once. This CDR3 region has 11 residues. The V gene lost 4 bases and the J gene lost 10 bases, with 5 bases spanning the gap. Regarding the study as a whole: Mostly white British, mostly female donors; authors suggested clonal diversity may be underestimated. Targeting of unmutated variant regions was reportedly seen in nearly half of spike-specific TCRs.

With regard to this clone: What it binds is unknown.

V and J are TRBV23-1 and TRBJ1-6; D call uncertain. TRBV23-1 carries the ORF label, with uncertain function. The receptor comes from an adult in good health. The source was peripheral blood, collected on day 0 of AZD1222 vaccination. CDR3 in DNA: TGCGCCAGCAGTCTGGGATCACCCCTCCACTTT. Protein sequence: CASSLGSPLHF.